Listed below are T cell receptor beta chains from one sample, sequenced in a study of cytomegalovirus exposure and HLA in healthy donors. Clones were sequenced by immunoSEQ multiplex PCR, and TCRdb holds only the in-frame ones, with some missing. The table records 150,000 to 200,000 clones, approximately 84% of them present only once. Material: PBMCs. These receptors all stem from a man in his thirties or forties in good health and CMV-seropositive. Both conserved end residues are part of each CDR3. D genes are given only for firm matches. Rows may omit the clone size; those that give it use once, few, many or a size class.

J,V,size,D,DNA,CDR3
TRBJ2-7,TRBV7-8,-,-,TGTGCCAGCAGCTTAGTGGTACAGGGCGGAGAGCAGTACTTC,CASSLVVQGGEQYF
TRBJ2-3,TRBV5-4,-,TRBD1,TGTGCCAGCAGCTTGGGGGCCGGGACAGGTCGGGATACGCAGTATTTT,CASSLGAGTGRDTQYF
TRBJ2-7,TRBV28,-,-,TGTGCCAGCAGCTCCGGCGGAGCGAACTCCTACGAGCAGTACTTC,CASSSGGANSYEQYF
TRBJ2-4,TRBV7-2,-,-,TGTGCCAGCAGCCCCGGGGGAGGGGGGAACATTCAGTACTTC,CASSPGGGGNIQYF
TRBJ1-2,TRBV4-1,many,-,TGCGCCAGCAGCCCCGGACAGACCGAATATGGCTACACCTTC,CASSPGQTEYGYTF
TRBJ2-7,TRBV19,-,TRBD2,TGTGCCAGTAGTATTACCGGGACTAGCGAGTACGAGCAGTACTTC,CASSITGTSEYEQYF
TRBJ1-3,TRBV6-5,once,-,TGTGCCAGCAGACACACAGGCTCCTCTGGAAACACCATATATTTT,CASRHTGSSGNTIYF
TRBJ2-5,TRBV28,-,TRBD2,TGTGCCAGCAGTTCCCCGGGACTAGCGGGAGAGGAGACCCAGTACTTC,CASSSPGLAGEETQYF
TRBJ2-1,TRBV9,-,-,TGTGCCAGCAGCGTAGAGGGAGTACCTACCTACAATGAGCAGTTCTTC,CASSVEGVPTYNEQFF
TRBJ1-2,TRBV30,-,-,TGTGCCTGGAGTCAACAGGGCAGCGGCTACACCTTC,CAWSQQGSGYTF
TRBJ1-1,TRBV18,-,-,TGTGCCAGCTCACCGGGAGACCTAAACCAAAACACTGAAGCTTTCTTT,CASSPGDLNQNTEAFF
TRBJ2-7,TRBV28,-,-,TGTGCCAGCAAAGACATCGGCTACGAGCAGTACTTC,CASKDIGYEQYF
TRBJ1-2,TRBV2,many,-,TGTGCCAGCGGACAGAACTATGGCTACACCTTC,CASGQNYGYTF
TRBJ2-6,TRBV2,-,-,TGTGCCAGGGGGGGGCTCGGTTCTGGGGCCAACGTCCTGACTTTC,CARGGLGSGANVLTF
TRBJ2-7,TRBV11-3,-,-,TGTGCCAGCAGCTTATTCAGCGGGGAGCAGTACTTC,CASSLFSGEQYF
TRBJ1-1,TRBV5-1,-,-,TGCGCCAGCAGCTTGTTATGGTCAGCGGAAGCTTTCTTT,CASSLLWSAEAFF
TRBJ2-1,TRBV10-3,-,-,TGTGCCATCAGGAGACAGGGACTCAATGAGCAGTTCTTC,CAIRRQGLNEQFF
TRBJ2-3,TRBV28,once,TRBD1,TGTGCCAGCAGTGACACAGGGGAGAGCACAGATACGCAGTATTTT,CASSDTGESTDTQYF
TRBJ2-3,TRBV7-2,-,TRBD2,TGTGCCAGCAGGAGGGCTAGCGGGAGCTGGGATACGCAGTATTTT,CASRRASGSWDTQYF
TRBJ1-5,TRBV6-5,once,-,TGTGCCAGCAGCCTAGAAGGGGGGGGGAATCAGCCCCAGCATTTT,CASSLEGGGNQPQHF
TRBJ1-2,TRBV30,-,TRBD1,TGTGCCCGCCTGGGACAGGGAGGGCTGCGGCATGGCTACACCTTC,CARLGQGGLRHGYTF
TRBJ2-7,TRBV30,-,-,TGTGCCCTGGACAAGAGCTCCTACGAGCAGTACTTC,CALDKSSYEQYF
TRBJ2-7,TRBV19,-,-,TGTGCCAGTAGTCCCCAAGATGACTATGGCTACGAGCAGTACTTC,CASSPQDDYGYEQYF
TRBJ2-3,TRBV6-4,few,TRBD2,TGTGCCAGCAGTGACGGGGCGGGGGGCACAGATACGCAGTATTTT,CASSDGAGGTDTQYF
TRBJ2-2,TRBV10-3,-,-,TGTGCCATCAGGGATACAGGGTCCGGGGAGCTGTTTTTT,CAIRDTGSGELFF
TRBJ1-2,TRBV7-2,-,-,TGTGCCAGCAGCGCCCGGGGCGCAGGGGATGGCTACACCTTC,CASSARGAGDGYTF
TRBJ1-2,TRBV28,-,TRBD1,TGTGCCAGCAGTTTCGAGGGGGCGCGATCTACGGGCGGCTACACCTTC,CASSFEGARSTGGYTF
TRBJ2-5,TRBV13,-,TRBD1,TGTGCCAGCAGCCATTCGGACAGGGGCAGGGAGACCCAGTACTTC,CASSHSDRGRETQYF
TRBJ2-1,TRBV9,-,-,TGTGCCAGCAGCCTTTCACAAAAGGCGGGACCCTACAATGAGCAGTTCTTC,CASSLSQKAGPYNEQFF
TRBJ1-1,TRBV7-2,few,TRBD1,TGTGCCAGCAGCTTAGAGCAGGGGGCCACTGAAGCTTTCTTT,CASSLEQGATEAFF
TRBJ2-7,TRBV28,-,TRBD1,TGTGCCAGCAGCCTAACCGGACAGGGTGCTTACGAGCAGTACTTC,CASSLTGQGAYEQYF
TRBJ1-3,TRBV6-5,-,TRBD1,TGTGCCAGCGGGGAGGACAGGGGAAACACCATATATTTT,CASGEDRGNTIYF
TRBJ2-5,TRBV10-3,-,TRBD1,TGTGCCACCGGGTGGGGCGGACAGGGTCGGGAGACCCAGTACTTC,CATGWGGQGRETQYF
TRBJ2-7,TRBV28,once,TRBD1,TGTGCCAGCAGTTTGTTAGCAGGGGGCCTGCCTGGTTCTTCCGAGCAGTACTTC,CASSLLAGGLPGSSEQYF
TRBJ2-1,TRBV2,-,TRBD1,TGTGCCAGCAGGAGGACAGGGGAAGGGTGGAATGAGCAGTTCTTC,CASRRTGEGWNEQFF
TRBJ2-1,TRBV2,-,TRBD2,TGTGCCACCATCTCTAGCGGGGGTTCCTACAATGAGCAGTTCTTC,CATISSGGSYNEQFF